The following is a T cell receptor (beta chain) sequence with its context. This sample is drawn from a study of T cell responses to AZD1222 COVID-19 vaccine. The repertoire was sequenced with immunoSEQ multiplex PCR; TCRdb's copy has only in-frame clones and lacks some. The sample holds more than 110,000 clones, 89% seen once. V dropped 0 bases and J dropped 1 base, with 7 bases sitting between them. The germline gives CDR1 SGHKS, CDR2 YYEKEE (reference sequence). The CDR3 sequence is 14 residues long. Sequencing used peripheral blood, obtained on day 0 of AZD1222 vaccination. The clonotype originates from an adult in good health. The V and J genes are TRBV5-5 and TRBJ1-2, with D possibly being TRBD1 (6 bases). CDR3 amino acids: CASSLDRVNYGYTF. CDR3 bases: TGTGCCAGCAGCTTGGACAGGGTTAACTATGGCTACACCTTC.